Following are 25 T cell receptor beta chains from one sample sequenced in a study of CD8+ T cells in alopecia areata. Treatment specified: oral pan-JAK inhibitor, 5-10 mg twice daily. Sequencing relied on a cDNA template that was reverse transcribed from extracted RNA. The assay was immunoSEQ multiplex PCR, and TCRdb's table has in-frame clones only and misses some. The sample has 250,000 to 350,000 clones; 60% are singletons. The material sequenced was CD4+ T cells sorted from blood, taken at week 52, from a patient treated with tofacitinib. Receptor source: a human donor with alopecia areata.

This clone ranks as medium-sized. The sample has other DNA sequences that encode this CDR3 too. The chain recombines TRBV7-3 with TRBJ2-5, with 7 bases that match TRBD1. The CDR3 loop spans 14 amino acids. The V gene's germline CDR1 is SGHTA and CDR2 FQGTGA. The trim removed 5 bases at V and 1 base at J, leaving 4 bases unmatched. Here the CDR3 reads CASSPTGLQETQYF. The CDR3, as DNA: TGTGCCAGCAGCCCGACAGGGCTCCAAGAGACCCAGTACTTC. Based on the CDR3 plus reference TRBV7-3 and TRBJ2-5, the full variable domain is GAGVSQTPSNKVTEKGKYVELRCDPISGHTALYWYRQSLGQGPEFLIYFQGTGAADDSGLPNDRFFAVRPEGSVSTLKIQRTERGDSAVYLCASSPTGLQETQYFGPGTRLLVL.

The rearrangement joins TRBV5-1 to TRBJ2-1; D unresolved. V shed 0 bases and J shed 9 bases, with 7 bases lying between them. The CDR3 extends over 12 amino acids. Germline V gene lookup returns CDR1 SGHRS and CDR2 YFSETQ. In nucleotides, the CDR3 is TGCGCCAGCAGCTTGGAGTACGGTGAGCAGTTCTTC. This translates into CASSLEYGEQFF.

The V call is TRBV30, the J call TRBJ1-3; D is uncertain. This CDR3 is 13 amino acids long. Per the germline V gene, CDR1 is GTSNPN and CDR2 is SVGIG (reference sequence). V lost 4 bases and J 0 bases, leaving 7 bases between the germline ends. The CDR3 region is CAWTERSGNTIYF. CDR3 coding DNA: TGTGCCTGGACCGAACGCTCTGGAAACACCATATATTTT.

This chain connects TRBV19 to TRBJ1-4, with 9 bases that match TRBD1. This CDR3 is built from 14 residues. Germline V gives CDR1 LNHDA, CDR2 SQIVND (reference sequence). J gave up 8 bases and V 3 bases, and 4 bases lay outside the gene matches. The CDR3 protein is CASSIFGTGEKLFF. The DNA for the CDR3 is TGTGCCAGTAGTATCTTTGGGACAGGGGAAAAACTGTTTTTT.

The chain carries TRBV19 and TRBJ2-4, with 10 bases fitting TRBD2. V shed 3 bases, J shed 0 bases, and the junction held 11 bases outside the gene matches. CDR3 length equals 19 residues. Germline values: CDR1 LNHDA, CDR2 SQIVND (reference sequence). DNA of the CDR3: TGTGCCAGTAGTATCGCCGGGACTAGCGCTGAACTAGCCAAAAACATTCAGTACTTC. It is translated as CASSIAGTSAELAKNIQYF.

The CDR3 DNA is TGTGCCAGCAGCTCGACTAGCGGGGGGCGCACAGATACGCAGTATTTT. Translating it yields CASSSTSGGRTDTQYF. This rearrangement joins TRBV5-6 to TRBJ2-3; 13 nucleotides agree with TRBD2. V shed 3 bases and J 1 base; nucleotides not matched to a gene: 2. The CDR3 length is 16 residues. Germline V gene sequence: CDR1 SGHDT, CDR2 YYEEEE.

This clone has only a few counts. This chain's CDR3 is CAWKGEETQYF. DNA of the CDR3: TGTGCCTGGAAGGGCGAGGAGACCCAGTACTTC. V and J are TRBV30 and TRBJ2-5; D not resolved. The V gene lost 4 bases and the J gene lost 5 bases, with 8 bases spanning the gap. Germline V CDR1 and CDR2: GTSNPN, SVGIG (reference sequence). This CDR3 has 11 residues.

The chain uses TRBV7-9 and TRBJ2-1, with a possible D match to TRBD2 (5 bases). Germline CDR1 reads SEHNR; CDR2 reads FQNEAQ (reference sequence). CDR3 size: 15 residues. V lost 5 bases and J 4 bases, leaving 15 bases between the germline ends. This chain's CDR3 is CASSPRGLAYNEQFF. The DNA of the CDR3 is TGTGCCAGCAGCCCCCGGGGTTTGGCGTACAATGAGCAGTTCTTC.

With regard to this clone: A read error may account for a junction end that differs from germline. The gene calls are TRBV10-3 and TRBJ2-7; the match to TRBD2 covers 13 bases. The CDR3 has 15 amino acids. The germline gives CDR1 ENHRY, CDR2 SYGVKD. The chain's CDR3 is CAISGAGLAGHTTVF. The DNA for the CDR3 is TGTGCCATCAGTGGGGCGGGACTAGCGGGGCATACGACAGTCTTC.

This clone was picked up a small number of times. The rearrangement uses TRBV7-9 and TRBJ2-7; D is possibly TRBD1 (5 bases). Trimming left V 11 bases short and J 1 base short, with 9 bases between. The CDR3 length is 11 residues. Germline V CDR1 and CDR2: SEHNR, FQNEAQ (reference sequence). CDR3 amino acids: CAGATSYEQYF. CDR3 sequence (DNA): TGTGCCGGGGCGACGTCCTACGAGCAGTACTTC.

This chain links TRBV5-6 with TRBJ2-1; unclear D gene. V was cut by 7 bases and J by 2 bases, with 10 bases left in between. This CDR3 is 13 amino acids long. CDR1 is SGHDT, CDR2 YYEEEE, per germline. DNA of the CDR3: TGTGCCAGCGGTGGGCTAGCCTACAATGAGCAGTTCTTC. It translates to CASGGLAYNEQFF.

The CDR3 DNA reads TGTGCCAGCAGTTATGGGGTCGCTAACTATGGCTACACCTTC. It codes for CASSYGVANYGYTF. This chain uses TRBV6-6 with TRBJ1-2; D is uncertain. The germline CDR1 and CDR2 sequences are MNHNY and SVGAGI (reference sequence). Between the trimmed V and J ends, which lost 3 bases and 0 bases, there was a span of 8 bases. This CDR3 spans 14 amino acids.

This clone occurred a few times. V and J are TRBV2 and TRBJ1-6; D ambiguous. V was trimmed by 4 bases and J by 7 bases, leaving 2 bases between them. Germline V gene sequence: CDR1 SNHLY, CDR2 FYNNEI. The CDR3 runs 11 residues. CDR3 nucleotide sequence: TGTGCCAGCAGTGGGAATTCACCCCTCCACTTT. As protein: CASSGNSPLHF.

CDR3 DNA: TGTGCCAGCAGTGAATTCGGCCCTACTTGGGCAGATACGCAGTATTTT. This translates into CASSEFGPTWADTQYF. This rearrangement joins TRBV25-1 to TRBJ2-3; D gene unclear. From germline, CDR1 is MGHDK and CDR2 SYGVNS. CDR3 length: 16 amino acids. Trimming removed 1 base from V and 4 bases from J, with 15 bases in between.

About this clone: The junction departs from the called germline gene at one end, perhaps through a read error. The chain combines TRBV7-7 with TRBJ2-1; 8 bases are a match to TRBD2. This CDR3 is built from 15 residues. Germline assignment: CDR1 SSHAT and CDR2 FNYEAQ (reference sequence). DNA for the CDR3: TGTGCTAGCAGCTTAAGGCGGGGGGACTACAATGAGCAGTTCTTC. This codes for CASSLRRGDYNEQFF.

The chain joins TRBV7-2 to TRBJ2-5, with a tentative D call TRBD2 (6 bases). Germline V gene lookup returns CDR1 SGHTA and CDR2 FQGNSA. The CDR3 has 13 residues. Trimming shortened V by 3 bases and J by 5 bases, and 10 bases separated the two germline ends. The CDR3 sequence: CASSLRAGETQYF. Written as DNA, the CDR3 is TGTGCCAGCAGCTTGCGGGCGGGGGAGACCCAGTACTTC.

This clone was found once. The V call is TRBV25-1, the J call TRBJ2-3, with 8 positions matching TRBD1. The V gene end was trimmed by 1 base and the J gene end by 7 bases; junction bases not matched to a gene: 13. This CDR3 has 17 amino acids. CDR1 and CDR2 from the germline V gene are MGHDK and SYGVNS. This chain's CDR3 is CASSEFPDRGIGHTQYF. The CDR3 coding sequence is TGTGCCAGCAGTGAATTCCCCGACAGGGGAATCGGACATACGCAGTATTTT.

Points on this clone: At one boundary the junction diverges from the germline segment, which might be a read error. The chain couples TRBV7-2 to TRBJ1-3; 7 nucleotides line up with TRBD1. This CDR3 is built from 13 residues. Germline CDR1 and CDR2: SGHTA and FQGNSA. DNA for the CDR3: TGTGCCAGCAGCTTAGCCAGGGGGACCCTTAGGGATTTT. This sequence encodes CASSLARGTLRDF. Combining the CDR3 with reference TRBV7-2 and TRBJ1-3 gives the whole variable domain GAGVSQSPSNKVTEKGKDVELRCDPISGHTALYWYRQSLGQGLEFLIYFQGNSAPDKSGLPSDRFSAERTGGSVSTLTIQRTQQEDSAVYLCASSLARGTLRDFGEGSWLTVV.

The rearrangement links TRBV2 to TRBJ1-5; D may be TRBD1 (6 bases). The V end lost 8 bases, the J end lost 7 bases, and 15 bases lay between the germline ends. The length of the CDR3 is 13 residues. Germline values: CDR1 SNHLY, CDR2 FYNNEI. The CDR3 here is CASGATGFQPQHF. CDR3 nucleotide sequence: TGTGCCAGCGGGGCGACAGGTTTCCAGCCCCAGCATTTT.

This clone was seen a handful of times. The chain combines TRBV29-1 with TRBJ2-7; TRBD2 aligns across 7 bases. The junction had 2 bases not matched to a gene; V was cut back by 6 bases and J by 0 bases. The CDR3 consists of 12 residues. Germline loops: CDR1 SQVTM, CDR2 ANQGSEA. CDR3: CSVLATSYEQYF. In DNA, the CDR3 is TGCAGCGTACTAGCGACCTCCTACGAGCAGTACTTC.

The chain links TRBV30 to TRBJ1-5; D may be TRBD1 (6 bases). The CDR3 has 16 amino acids. The germline V and J ends were trimmed by 5 bases and 4 bases, with 21 bases remaining between them. The germline V gene has CDR1 GTSNPN and CDR2 SVGIG (reference sequence). The CDR3 DNA sequence: TGTGCCTGGTCTGGGGGCGCTGGGTATTGGAATCAGCCCCAGCATTTT. Protein product: CAWSGGAGYWNQPQHF.

V and J are TRBV6-6 and TRBJ1-2; unclear D gene. V lost 3 bases to trimming and J lost 0 bases, with 5 bases between them. Germline CDR1 is MNHNY and CDR2 is SVGAGI (reference sequence). There are 13 residues in the CDR3. CDR3 nucleotides: TGTGCCAGCAGTTATAGGACTAACTATGGCTACACCTTC. Translation gives CASSYRTNYGYTF.

V usage is TRBV6-5 and J usage is TRBJ2-5, with 9 bases identical to TRBD1. Trimming took 5 bases from V and 4 from J; bases not matched to a gene: 2. The CDR3 extends over 13 amino acids. Germline V gene lookup returns CDR1 MNHEY and CDR2 SVGAGI. The CDR3 bases are TGTGCCAGCAGTACAGGGGGCAGAGAGACCCAGTACTTC. It translates to CASSTGGRETQYF.

V gene TRBV30 combines with J gene TRBJ1-6; TRBD1 agrees at 9 bases. Losses at the gene ends were 2 bases for V and 9 bases for J; bases not matched to a gene: 8. CDR3 length: 15 amino acids. The germline gives CDR1 GTSNPN, CDR2 SVGIG (reference sequence). Written as DNA, the CDR3 is TGTGCCTGGAGTACCCCAACAGGGGGCGCTTCACCCCTCCACTTT. It specifies CAWSTPTGGASPLHF.

The V call is TRBV27, the J call TRBJ2-5, with 8 positions matching TRBD2. With 3 bases clipped from V and 5 bases from J, the junction kept 8 bases outside the gene matches. The CDR3 spans 15 residues. Per the germline V gene, CDR1 is MNHEY and CDR2 is SMNVEV (reference sequence). CDR3 in amino acids: CASSLGRGAGETQYF. The CDR3 bases are TGTGCCAGCAGTTTGGGGCGGGGGGCCGGGGAGACCCAGTACTTC.